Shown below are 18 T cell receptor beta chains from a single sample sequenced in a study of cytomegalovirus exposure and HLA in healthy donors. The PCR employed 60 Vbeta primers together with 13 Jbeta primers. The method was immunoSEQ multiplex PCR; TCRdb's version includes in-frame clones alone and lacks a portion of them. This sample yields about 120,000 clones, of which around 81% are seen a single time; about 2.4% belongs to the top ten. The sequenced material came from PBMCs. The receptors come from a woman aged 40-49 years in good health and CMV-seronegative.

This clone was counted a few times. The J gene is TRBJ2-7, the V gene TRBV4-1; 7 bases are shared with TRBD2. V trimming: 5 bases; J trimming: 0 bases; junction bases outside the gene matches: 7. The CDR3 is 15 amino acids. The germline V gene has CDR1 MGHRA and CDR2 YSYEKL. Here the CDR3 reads CASSFIGLGSYEQYF. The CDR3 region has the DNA TGCGCCAGCAGCTTTATCGGACTAGGCTCCTACGAGCAGTACTTC.

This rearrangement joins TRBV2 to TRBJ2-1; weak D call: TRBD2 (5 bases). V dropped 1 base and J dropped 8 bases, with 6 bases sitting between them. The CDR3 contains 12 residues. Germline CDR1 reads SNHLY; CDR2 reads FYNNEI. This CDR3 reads CASSEEADEQFF. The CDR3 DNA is TGTGCCAGCAGTGAAGAAGCGGATGAGCAGTTCTTC.

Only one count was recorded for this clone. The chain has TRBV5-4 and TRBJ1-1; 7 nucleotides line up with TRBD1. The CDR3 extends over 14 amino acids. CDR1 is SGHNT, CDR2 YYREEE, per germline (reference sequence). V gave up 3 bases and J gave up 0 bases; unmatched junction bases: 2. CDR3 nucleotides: TGTGCCAGCAGCTGGGACAGAGTGAACACTGAAGCTTTCTTT. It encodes CASSWDRVNTEAFF.

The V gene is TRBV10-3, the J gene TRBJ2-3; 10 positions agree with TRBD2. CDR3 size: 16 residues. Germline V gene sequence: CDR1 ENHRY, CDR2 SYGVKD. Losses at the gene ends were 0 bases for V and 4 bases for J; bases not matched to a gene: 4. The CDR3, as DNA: TGTGCCATCAGTGAGTCGTCAAGCGGGGGGGCAGATACGCAGTATTTT. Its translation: CAISESSSGGADTQYF.

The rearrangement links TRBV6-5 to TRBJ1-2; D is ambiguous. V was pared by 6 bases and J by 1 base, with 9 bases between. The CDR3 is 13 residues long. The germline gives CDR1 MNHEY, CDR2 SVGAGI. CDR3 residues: CASSDAVNYGYTF. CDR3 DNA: TGTGCCAGCAGCGACGCGGTTAACTATGGCTACACCTTC.

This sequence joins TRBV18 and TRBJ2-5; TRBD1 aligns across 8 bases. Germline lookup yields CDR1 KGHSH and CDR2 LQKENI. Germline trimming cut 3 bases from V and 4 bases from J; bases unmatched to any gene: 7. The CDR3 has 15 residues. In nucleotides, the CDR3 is TGTGCCAGCTCACCCCGGACAGGGACGGGAGAGACCCAGTACTTC. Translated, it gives CASSPRTGTGETQYF.

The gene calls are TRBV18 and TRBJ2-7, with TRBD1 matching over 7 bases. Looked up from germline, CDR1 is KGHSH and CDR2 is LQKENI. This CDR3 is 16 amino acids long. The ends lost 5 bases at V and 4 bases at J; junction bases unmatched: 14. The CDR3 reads CASSSQTGTATYEQYF. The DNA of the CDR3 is TGTGCCAGCTCATCACAAACCGGGACAGCTACTTACGAGCAGTACTTC.

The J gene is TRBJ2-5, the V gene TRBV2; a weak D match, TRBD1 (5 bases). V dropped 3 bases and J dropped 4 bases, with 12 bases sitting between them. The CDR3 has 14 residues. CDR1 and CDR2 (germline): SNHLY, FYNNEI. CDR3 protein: CASSELGPRETQYF. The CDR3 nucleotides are TGTGCCAGCAGTGAGTTGGGGCCACGAGAGACCCAGTACTTC.

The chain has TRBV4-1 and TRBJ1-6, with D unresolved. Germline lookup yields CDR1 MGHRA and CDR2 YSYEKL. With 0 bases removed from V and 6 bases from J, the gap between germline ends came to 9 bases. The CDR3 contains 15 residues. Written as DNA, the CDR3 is TGCGCCAGCAGCCAAGAAATCCAGGTTAATTCACCCCTCCACTTT. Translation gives CASSQEIQVNSPLHF.

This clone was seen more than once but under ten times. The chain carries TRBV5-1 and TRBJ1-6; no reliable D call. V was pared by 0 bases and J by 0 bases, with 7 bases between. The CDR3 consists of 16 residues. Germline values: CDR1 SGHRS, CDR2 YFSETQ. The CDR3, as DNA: TGCGCCAGCAGCTTGGTTCTCCGCTCCTATAATTCACCCCTCCACTTT. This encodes CASSLVLRSYNSPLHF.

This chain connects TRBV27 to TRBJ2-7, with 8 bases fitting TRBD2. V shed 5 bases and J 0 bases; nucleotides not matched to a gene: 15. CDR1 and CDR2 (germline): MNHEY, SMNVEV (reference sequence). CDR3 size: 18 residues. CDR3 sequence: CASSPLGAGVPSSYEQYF. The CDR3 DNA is TGTGCCAGCAGTCCGCTAGGAGCGGGAGTCCCCTCCTCCTACGAGCAGTACTTC.

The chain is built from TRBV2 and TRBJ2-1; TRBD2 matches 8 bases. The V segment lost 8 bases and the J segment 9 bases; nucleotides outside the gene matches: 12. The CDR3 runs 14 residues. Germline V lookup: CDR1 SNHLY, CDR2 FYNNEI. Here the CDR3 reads CASQESGTRGEQFF. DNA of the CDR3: TGTGCCAGCCAAGAGTCCGGGACTAGGGGTGAGCAGTTCTTC.

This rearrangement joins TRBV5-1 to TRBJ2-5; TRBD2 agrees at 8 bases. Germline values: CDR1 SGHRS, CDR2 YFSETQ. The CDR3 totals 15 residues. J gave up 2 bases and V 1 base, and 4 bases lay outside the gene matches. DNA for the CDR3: TGCGCCAGCAGCTTGTTAGCGGGGTCTCAAGAGACCCAGTACTTC. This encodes CASSLLAGSQETQYF.

The CDR3 protein is CASTSTGSEQYF. CDR3 DNA sequence: TGTGCCAGCACCAGTACAGGGTCCGAGCAGTACTTC. The J gene is TRBJ2-5, the V gene TRBV6-1; TRBD1 might be the D (6 bases). The DNA end is a closer match to TRBJ2-7, so the J assignment may be wrong. This CDR3 has 12 amino acids. Germline CDR1 MNHNS, CDR2 SASEGT.

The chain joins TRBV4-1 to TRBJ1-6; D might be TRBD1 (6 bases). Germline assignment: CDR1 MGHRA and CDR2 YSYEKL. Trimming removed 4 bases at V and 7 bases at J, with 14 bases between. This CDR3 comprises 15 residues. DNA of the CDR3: TGCGCCAGCAGCCCCCCGGGACACCAGAATTCACCCCTCCACTTT. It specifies CASSPPGHQNSPLHF.

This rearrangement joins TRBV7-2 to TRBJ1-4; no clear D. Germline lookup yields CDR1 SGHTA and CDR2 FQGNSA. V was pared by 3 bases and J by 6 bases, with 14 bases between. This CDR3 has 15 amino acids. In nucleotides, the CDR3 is TGTGCCAGCAGCTTCACGGGAGGGTTTGATGAAAAACTGTTTTTT. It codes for CASSFTGGFDEKLFF.

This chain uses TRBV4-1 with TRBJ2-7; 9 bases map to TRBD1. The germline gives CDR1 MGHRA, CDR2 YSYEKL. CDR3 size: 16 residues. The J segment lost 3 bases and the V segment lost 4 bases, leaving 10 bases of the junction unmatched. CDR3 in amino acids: CASSRLQGAGSYEQYF. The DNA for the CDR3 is TGCGCCAGCAGCCGCTTACAGGGGGCGGGTAGCTACGAGCAGTACTTC.

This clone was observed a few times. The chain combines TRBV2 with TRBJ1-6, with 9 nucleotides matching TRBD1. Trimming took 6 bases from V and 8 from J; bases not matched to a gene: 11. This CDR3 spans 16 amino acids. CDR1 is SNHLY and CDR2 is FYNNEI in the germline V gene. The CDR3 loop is CASRTTRDRVYSPLHF. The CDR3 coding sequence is TGTGCCAGCAGGACTACCCGGGACAGGGTTTATTCACCCCTCCACTTT.